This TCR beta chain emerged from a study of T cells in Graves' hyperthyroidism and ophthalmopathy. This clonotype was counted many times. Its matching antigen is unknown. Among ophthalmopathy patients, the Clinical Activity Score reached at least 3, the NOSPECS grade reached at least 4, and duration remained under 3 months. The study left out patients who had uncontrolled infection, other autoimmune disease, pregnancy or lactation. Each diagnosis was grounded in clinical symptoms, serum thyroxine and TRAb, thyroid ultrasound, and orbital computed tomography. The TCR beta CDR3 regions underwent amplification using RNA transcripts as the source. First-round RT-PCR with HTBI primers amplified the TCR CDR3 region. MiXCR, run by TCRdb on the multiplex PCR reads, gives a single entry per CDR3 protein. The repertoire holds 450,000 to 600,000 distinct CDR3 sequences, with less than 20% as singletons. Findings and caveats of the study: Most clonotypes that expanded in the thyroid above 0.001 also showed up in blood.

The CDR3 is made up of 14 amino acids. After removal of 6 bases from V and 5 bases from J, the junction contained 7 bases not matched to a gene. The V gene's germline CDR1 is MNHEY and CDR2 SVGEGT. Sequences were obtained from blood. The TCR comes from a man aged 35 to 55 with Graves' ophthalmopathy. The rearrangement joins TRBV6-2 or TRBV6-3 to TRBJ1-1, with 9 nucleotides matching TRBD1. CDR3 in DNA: TGTGCCAGCAGCTGGGACAGGGAACGGACTGAAGCTTTCTTT. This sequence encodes CASSWDRERTEAFF.